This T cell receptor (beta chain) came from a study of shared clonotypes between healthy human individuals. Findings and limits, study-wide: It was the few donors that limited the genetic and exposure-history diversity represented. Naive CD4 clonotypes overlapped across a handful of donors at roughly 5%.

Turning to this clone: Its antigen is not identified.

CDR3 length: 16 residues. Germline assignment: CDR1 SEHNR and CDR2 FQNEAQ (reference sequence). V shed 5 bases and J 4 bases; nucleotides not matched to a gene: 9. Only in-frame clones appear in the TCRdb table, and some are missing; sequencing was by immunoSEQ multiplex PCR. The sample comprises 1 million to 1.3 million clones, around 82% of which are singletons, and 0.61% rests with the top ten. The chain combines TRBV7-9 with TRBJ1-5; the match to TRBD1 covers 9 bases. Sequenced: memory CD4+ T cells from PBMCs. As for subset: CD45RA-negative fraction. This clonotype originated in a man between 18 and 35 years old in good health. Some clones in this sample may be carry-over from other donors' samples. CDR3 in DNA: TGTGCCAGCAGCCAACACGGGACAGGGCTTAATCAGCCCCAGCATTTT. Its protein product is CASSQHGTGLNQPQHF.